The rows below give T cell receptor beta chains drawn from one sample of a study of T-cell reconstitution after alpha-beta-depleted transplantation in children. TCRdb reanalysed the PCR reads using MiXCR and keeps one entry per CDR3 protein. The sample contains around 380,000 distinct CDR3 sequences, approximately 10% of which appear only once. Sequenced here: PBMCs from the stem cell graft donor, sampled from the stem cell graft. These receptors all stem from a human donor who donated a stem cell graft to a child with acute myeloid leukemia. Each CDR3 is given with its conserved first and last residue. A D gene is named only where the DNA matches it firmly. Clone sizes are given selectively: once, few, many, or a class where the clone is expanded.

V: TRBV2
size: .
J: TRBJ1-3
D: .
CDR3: CASMGRPGNTIYF
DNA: TGTGCCAGCATGGGCAGACCTGGAAACACCATATATTTT

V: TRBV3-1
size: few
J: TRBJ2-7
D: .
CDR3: CASSQARQGGQYF
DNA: TGTGCCAGCAGCCAAGCGAGGCAGGGCGGGCAGTACTTC

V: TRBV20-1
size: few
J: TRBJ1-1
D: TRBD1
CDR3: CSANPNTGGRTEAFF
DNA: TGCAGTGCCAATCCCAACACAGGGGGGAGAACTGAAGCTTTCTTT

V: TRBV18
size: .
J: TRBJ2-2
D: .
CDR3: CASSPRRGVNTGELFF
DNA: TGTGCCAGCTCACCACGCCGCGGGGTGAACACCGGGGAGCTGTTTTTT

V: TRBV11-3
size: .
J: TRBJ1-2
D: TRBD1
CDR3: CASSWDTGGVGYTF
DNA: TGTGCCAGCAGCTGGGATACAGGGGGAGTTGGCTACACCTTC

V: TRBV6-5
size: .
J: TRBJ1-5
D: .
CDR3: CASSYTQGRDNQPQHF
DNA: TGTGCCAGCAGTTACACTCAAGGGAGGGACAATCAGCCCCAGCATTTT

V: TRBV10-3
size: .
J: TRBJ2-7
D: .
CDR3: CAISESSYEQYF
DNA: TGTGCCATCAGTGAGTCTTCCTACGAGCAGTACTTC

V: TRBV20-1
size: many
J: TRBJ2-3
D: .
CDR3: CSASTSLGTDTQYF
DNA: TGCAGTGCTAGTACTAGCCTTGGCACAGATACGCAGTATTTT

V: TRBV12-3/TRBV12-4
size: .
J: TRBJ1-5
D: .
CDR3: CASSPDARQPQHF
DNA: TGTGCCAGCAGTCCTGACGCGCGCCAGCCCCAGCATTTT

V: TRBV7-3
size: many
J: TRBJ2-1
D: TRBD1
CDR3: CASSLTLGQGRNEQFF
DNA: TGTGCCAGCAGCTTAACCCTCGGACAGGGGAGGAATGAGCAGTTCTTC

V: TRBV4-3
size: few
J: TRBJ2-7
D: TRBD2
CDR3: CASSQETGTSGTYEQYF
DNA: TGCGCCAGCAGCCAAGAAACCGGGACTAGCGGTACCTACGAGCAGTACTTC

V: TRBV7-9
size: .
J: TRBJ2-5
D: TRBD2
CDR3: CASAGLAGETQYF
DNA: TGTGCCAGCGCCGGACTAGCCGGGGAGACCCAGTACTTC

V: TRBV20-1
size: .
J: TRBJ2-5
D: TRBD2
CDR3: CSAGGLAGPGTQYF
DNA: TGCAGTGCTGGGGGACTAGCGGGGCCGGGGACCCAGTACTTC

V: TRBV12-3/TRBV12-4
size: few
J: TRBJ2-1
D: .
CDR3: CASSLSFWEQFF
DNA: TGTGCCAGCAGTTTGTCCTTTTGGGAGCAGTTCTTC

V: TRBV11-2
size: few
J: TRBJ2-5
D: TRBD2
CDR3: CASTGNRGLGRETQYF
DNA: TGTGCCAGCACCGGGAACCGGGGACTAGGTCGCGAGACCCAGTACTTC

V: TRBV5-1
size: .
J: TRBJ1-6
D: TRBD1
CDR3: CASSGGGWDSPLHF
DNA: TGCGCCAGCAGTGGAGGGGGCTGGGATTCACCCCTCCACTTT

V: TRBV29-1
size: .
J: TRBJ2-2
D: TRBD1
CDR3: CSVYRGSNTGELFF
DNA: TGCAGCGTTTACAGGGGGTCAAACACCGGGGAGCTGTTTTTT

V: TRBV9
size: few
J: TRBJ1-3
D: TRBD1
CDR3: CASSSRGTNSGNTIYF
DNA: TGTGCCAGCAGCTCCAGGGGGACCAACTCTGGAAACACCATATATTTT

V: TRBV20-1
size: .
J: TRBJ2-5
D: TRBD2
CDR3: CSATSGRALETQYF
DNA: TGCAGTGCCACGAGCGGGAGGGCCCTCGAGACCCAGTACTTC

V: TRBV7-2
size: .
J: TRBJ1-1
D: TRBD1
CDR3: CASSSQQGFGEAFF
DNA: TGTGCCAGCAGCTCTCAACAGGGGTTCGGTGAAGCTTTCTTT

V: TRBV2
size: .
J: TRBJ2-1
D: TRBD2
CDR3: CAIAPGGFYEQFF
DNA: TGTGCCATCGCACCGGGGGGTTTCTATGAGCAGTTCTTC

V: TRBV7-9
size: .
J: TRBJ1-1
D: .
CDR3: CASSNQGNTEAFF
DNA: TGTGCCAGCAGCAACCAGGGGAACACTGAAGCTTTCTTT

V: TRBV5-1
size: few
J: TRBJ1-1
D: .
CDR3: CASSLSRPSEAFF
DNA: TGCGCCAGCAGCTTGTCCCGGCCTTCTGAAGCTTTCTTT

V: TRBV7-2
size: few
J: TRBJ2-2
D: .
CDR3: CASSPWEGANTGELFF
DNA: TGTGCCAGCAGCCCCTGGGAGGGGGCGAACACCGGGGAGCTGTTTTTT

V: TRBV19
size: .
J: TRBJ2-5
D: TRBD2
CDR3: CASRSSGGEETQYF
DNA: TGTGCCAGTAGGTCTAGCGGGGGGGAAGAGACCCAGTACTTC

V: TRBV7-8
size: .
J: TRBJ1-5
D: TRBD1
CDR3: CASSRGQGADQPQHF
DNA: TGTGCCAGCAGCCGAGGACAGGGGGCGGATCAACCCCAGCATTTT

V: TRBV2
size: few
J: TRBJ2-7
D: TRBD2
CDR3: CASIWGLAGVAGGEQYF
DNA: TGTGCCAGCATTTGGGGACTAGCGGGTGTCGCTGGGGGCGAGCAGTACTTC

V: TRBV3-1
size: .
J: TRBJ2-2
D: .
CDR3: CASSQVQLNTGELFF
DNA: TGTGCCAGCAGCCAAGTCCAACTAAACACCGGGGAGCTGTTTTTT

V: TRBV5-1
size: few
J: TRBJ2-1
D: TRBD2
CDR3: CATSSSQAGTISYNEQFF
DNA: TGCGCCACCAGCTCCTCCCAAGCCGGGACTATCTCCTACAATGAGCAGTTCTTC

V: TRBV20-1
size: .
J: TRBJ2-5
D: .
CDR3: CSARIGQKETQYF
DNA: TGCAGTGCTAGAATAGGACAGAAAGAGACCCAGTACTTC

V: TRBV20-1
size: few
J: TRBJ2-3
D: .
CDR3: CSAGQGRVTDTQYF
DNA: TGCAGTGCTGGGCAGGGGCGGGTGACAGATACGCAGTATTTT

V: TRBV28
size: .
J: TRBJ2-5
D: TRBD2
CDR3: CASRELAGEETQYF
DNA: TGTGCCAGCAGGGAGCTAGCGGGAGAAGAGACCCAGTACTTC

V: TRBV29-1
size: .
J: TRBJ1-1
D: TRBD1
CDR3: CSAGTANTEAFF
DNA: TGCAGCGCGGGGACAGCGAACACTGAAGCTTTCTTT

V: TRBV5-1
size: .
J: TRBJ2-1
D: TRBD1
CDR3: CASSLGPGTGDYNEQFF
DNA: TGCGCCAGCAGCTTGGGACCCGGGACAGGGGATTACAATGAGCAGTTCTTC

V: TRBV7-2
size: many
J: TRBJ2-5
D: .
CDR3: CASQRFRDGIETQYF
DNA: TGTGCCTCCCAAAGGTTCAGAGATGGAATAGAGACCCAGTACTTC

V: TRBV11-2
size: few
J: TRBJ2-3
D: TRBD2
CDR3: CASSRTSGRGDTQYF
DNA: TGTGCCAGCAGCCGGACTAGCGGGAGAGGTGATACGCAGTATTTT